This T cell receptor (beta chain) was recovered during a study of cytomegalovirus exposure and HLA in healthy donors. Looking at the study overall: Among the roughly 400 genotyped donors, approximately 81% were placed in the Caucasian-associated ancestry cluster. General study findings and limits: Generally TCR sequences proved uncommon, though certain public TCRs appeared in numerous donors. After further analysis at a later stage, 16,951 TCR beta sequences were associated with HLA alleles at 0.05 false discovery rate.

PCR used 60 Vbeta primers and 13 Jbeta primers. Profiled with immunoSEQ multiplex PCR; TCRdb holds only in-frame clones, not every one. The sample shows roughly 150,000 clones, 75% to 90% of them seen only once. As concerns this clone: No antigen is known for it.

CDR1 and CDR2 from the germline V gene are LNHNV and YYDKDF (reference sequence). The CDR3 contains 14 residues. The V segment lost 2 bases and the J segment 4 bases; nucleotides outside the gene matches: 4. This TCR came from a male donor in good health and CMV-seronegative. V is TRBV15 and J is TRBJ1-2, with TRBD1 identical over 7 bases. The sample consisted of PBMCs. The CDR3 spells CATSRNRDSYGYTF. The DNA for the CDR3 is TGTGCCACCAGCAGAAACCGGGACAGCTATGGCTACACCTTC.